Listed here is a single T cell receptor (beta chain). The antigen it recognizes is unknown. There are no base qualities to consult, and no much larger clone falls within one base. This entry comes from a study of immune characteristics of hereditary and idiopathic chronic pancreatitis. Looking at the study overall: The study examined local immune cells and TCRbeta repertoires in the pancreas in hereditary and idiopathic chronic pancreatitis, using control pancreases from organ donors for comparison. TCRbeta sequencing was performed on roughly 5 control pancreases, under 10 hereditary chronic pancreatitis pancreases and roughly six idiopathic chronic pancreatitis pancreases. The gDNA-based approach was selected because the approach required minimal in vitro experimental manipulation of T cells infiltrating the pancreas.

V and J are truncated by 6 bases and 0 bases respectively, leaving an intervening sequence of 15 bases. Reading the germline V gene gives CDR1 MGHDK and CDR2 SYGVNS. From the cysteine up to the phenylalanine, the CDR3 has a length of 16 residues. Of all the DNA, just the CDR3 is kept, 48 bases in frame from base 1. Here is what the overall study found, with its caveats: Hereditary and idiopathic chronic pancreatitis differed in Vbeta-Jbeta gene family usage, including TRBV10, TRBV19, TRBV23 and TRBV5. Among about 13 chronic pancreatitis patients, a positive correlation was found between numbers of productive TCR rearrangements and disease severity scores. Compared with controls, both chronic pancreatitis groups had significantly higher TCRbeta repertoire diversity and lower clonality. Because patient tissue could be obtained only at the time of TPIAT, immune findings may have been influenced by differences in disease duration. The study did not include chronic pancreatitis caused by alcohol use.

Chronic pancreatitis pancreas tissue was obtained from patients undergoing total pancreatectomy with islet autotransplantation (TPIAT). No known history of diabetes was present in the included chronic pancreatitis patients. Genomic DNA was extracted directly from bulk pancreas tissue, without T cell sorting, for TCRbeta sequencing. Pancreas tissues from patients and organ donors were collected consecutively at two US centers. The library was generated by the immunoSEQ multiplex PCR assay. The TCRbeta CDR3 region and neighboring sequences were amplified from pancreatic genomic DNA and then sequenced. The original pipeline was this. Repertoire diversity was assessed as a mean normalized Shannon-Wiener index, and productive clonality and productive rearrangement counts were also measured. The nonparametric Mann-Whitney U test was used to compare repertoire metrics between the control and chronic pancreatitis groups. A clonotype counted as shared when its CDR3beta sequence had identical amino acid composition and length across subjects. The table was pulled from immuneACCESS by TCRdb, which kept in-frame rearrangements only. Such tables lose some clones; where checked, under half of the loss comes from unresolved V genes, and the rest has no known cause. The DNA was the basis for D and trimming; V, J and clone size are from that table. Present in this sample are roughly 13,000 clones, 70% to 75% of which were seen just once. Approximately 15% of the sample is in the top ten clones.

The sample was pancreas tissue with hereditary chronic pancreatitis. The receptor's source is a human donor with chronic pancreatitis. The sequence links TRBV25-1 to TRBJ1-5; a confident D gene designation cannot be given. The DNA sequence is TGTGCCAGCAGACGGACGGATTTCCATAGCAATCAGCCCCAGCATTTT. Translation gives CASRRTDFHSNQPQHF.